A selection of T cell receptor beta chains follows, all from one sample in a study of shared clonotypes between healthy human individuals. TCRdb keeps only in-frame clones here, not all; method: immunoSEQ multiplex PCR. The profile shows some 630,000 clones, around 72% of them singletons. Sequences were obtained from memory CD4+ T cells sorted from blood. The origin of the receptors is a woman aged 25 to 39 in good health. CDR3s leave out the opening cysteine and the closing phenylalanine or tryptophan. Fields, in order: clone size, J gene, V gene, CDR3 protein. Rows give clone size only sometimes, using once, few, many, or a class for an expanded clone.

>.|TRBJ2-7|TRBV7-2
ASSSPPWYEQY
>.|TRBJ2-7|TRBV19
ASRNQGGSYEQY
>.|TRBJ1-1|TRBV6-1
ASSERAWNTEAF
>.|TRBJ2-1|TRBV6-6
ASSYHQGAADEQF
>many|TRBJ2-3|TRBV5-1
ASSVRPGTSGSTDTQY
>.|TRBJ2-7|TRBV6-5
ASSPVDVKFDEQY
>.|TRBJ1-4|TRBV7-9
ASSPNRGLAEKLF
>.|TRBJ2-5|TRBV9
ASSVGAGGSGEETQY
>.|TRBJ2-2|TRBV5-1
ASSRAVQANTGELF
>few|TRBJ2-3|TRBV11-2
ASSLLAGGFTDTQY
>.|TRBJ1-1|TRBV28
ASRRTGGKFGAF
>.|TRBJ2-2|TRBV19
ASSGQGNTGELF
>.|TRBJ1-2|TRBV11-2
ASSPILRIKNGYT
>.|TRBJ2-7|TRBV6-5
ASTERQTSYEQY
>once|TRBJ2-2|TRBV6-1
ASSDIAGDTGELF
>.|TRBJ2-2|TRBV11-2
ASSPGQGGYTGELF
>.|TRBJ2-7|TRBV7-2
ASSASGTSGSPYEQY
>.|TRBJ1-4|TRBV9
ASSAWDSGDEKLF
>.|TRBJ1-5|TRBV4-2
ASSQDRAQPQH
>.|TRBJ2-1|TRBV4-2
ASSQGVGGSNEQF
>few|TRBJ2-7|TRBV28
ASRALGGSYEQY
>.|TRBJ2-3|TRBV25-1
ASSVKSTDTQY
>.|TRBJ1-3|TRBV6-6
ASSYDIGNTIY
>.|TRBJ1-1|TRBV5-4
ASSPGGTPTEAF
>.|TRBJ2-3|TRBV28
ASSQTSGGTQY